Sequencing of this T cell receptor (beta chain) was carried out in a study of T cell responses to AZD1222 COVID-19 vaccine. General study results and limits: Clonal diversity may have been underestimated, and the donors were mostly white British, with more females than males. At 160-218 and 743-854, vaccine-associated CD4 TCRs were dominant, and they spanned spike.

Note on this clone: The antigen remains undetermined.

This CDR3 is built from 10 residues. Germline CDR1 is SQVTM and CDR2 is ANQGSEA. V gave up 5 bases and J gave up 8 bases, with 7 bases separating them. Clones were read by immunoSEQ multiplex PCR, and TCRdb kept only the in-frame ones, dropping some. The sample shows over 50,000 clones, approximately 84% of them seen only once. The chain employs TRBV29-1 and TRBJ2-1; the D is unclear. Sequenced here: peripheral blood, sampled on day 0 of AZD1222 vaccination. This receptor was identified in an adult in good health. The CDR3 reads CSVWGHEQFF. The CDR3, as DNA: TGCAGCGTTTGGGGTCATGAGCAGTTCTTC.